The source of this T cell receptor beta chain is a study of immunodeficiency (dated by TCRdb to the late 2010s). About the study as a whole: Repertoire analysis was done to look for VDJ recombination defects and oligoclonality. The paper's findings and limits, for the study overall: Severe oligoclonality, as judged by top-100 and total clonotype frequencies, was observed in patient CD8+ T cells but not in patient CD4+ T cells. Restricted TRB V-J pairing and lower productive entropy were observed in patient CD8+ T cells compared with control CD8+ T cells. Entropy comparisons showed n=3 (open circles) for patients versus healthy controls; a thymic development effect was only suggested as possible.

V is trimmed back by 5 bases and J by 3 bases, and the junction contains 13 bases that no gene match accounts for. CDR1 MDHEN and CDR2 SYDVKM were looked up in the germline V gene. From its cysteine to its phenylalanine, the CDR3 spans 17 amino acids. The read is trimmed to its CDR3 DNA, 51 bases read in frame from base 1. Genomic DNA was extracted with the QIAamp DNA Blood Mini Kit and sent for immunoSEQ repertoire analysis. CDR3 regions were amplified by multiplex PCR from a standard quantity of genomic DNA template. An Illumina platform was used to sequence the PCR products. The source study handled its data this way. Alignment of sequences to a reference was performed, and V, D and J gene definitions were taken from IMGT. To eliminate PCR and sequencing errors, a nearest-neighbor clustering algorithm combined closely related sequences. V, D and J usage was examined in productive unique and total sequences using ImmunoSEQ Analyzer tools along with R version 3.6.1. TCRdb re-hosts the immuneACCESS table, in-frame sequences only. Its copies lack some clones; in the studies checked, an unresolved V gene accounts for under half of them, and the cause for the rest is not known. The V and J calls and clone size come from that table; D and trimming were worked out from the DNA. This sample lists approximately 3,500 clones; about nine tenths were detected once. 9.5% to 15% of the sample is taken by the ten largest.

CD3+CD8+ T cells were sorted from fresh PBMCs before TCR sequencing. Regarding this clone: There is no known antigen for this receptor. The input lacks base qualities; no much larger clone sits a single base away.

The rearranged chain carries TRBV28 and TRBJ2-3; the junction holds 8 bases that match TRBD2. The sample was CD8+ T cells from blood. The TCR originated in a human donor in good health. In nucleotide form, the sequence is TGTGCCAGCAGTCCATTTCAGCGGGAGCTGGTTACAGATACGCAGTATTTT. The translation is CASSPFQRELVTDTQYF.